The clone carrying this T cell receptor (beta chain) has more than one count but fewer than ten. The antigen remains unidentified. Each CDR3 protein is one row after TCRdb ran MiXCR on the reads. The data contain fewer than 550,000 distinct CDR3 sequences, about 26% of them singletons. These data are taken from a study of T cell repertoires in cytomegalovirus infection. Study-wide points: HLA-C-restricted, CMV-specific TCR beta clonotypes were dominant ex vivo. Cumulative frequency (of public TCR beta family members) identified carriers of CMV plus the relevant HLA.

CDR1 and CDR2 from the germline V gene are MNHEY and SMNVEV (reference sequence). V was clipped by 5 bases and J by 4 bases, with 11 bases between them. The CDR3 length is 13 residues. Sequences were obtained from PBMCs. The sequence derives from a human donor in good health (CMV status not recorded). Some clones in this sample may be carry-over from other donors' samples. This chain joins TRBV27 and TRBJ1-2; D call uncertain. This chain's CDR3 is CASSPQKAYGYTF. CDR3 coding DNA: TGTGCCAGCAGTCCTCAAAAAGCCTATGGCTACACCTTC.